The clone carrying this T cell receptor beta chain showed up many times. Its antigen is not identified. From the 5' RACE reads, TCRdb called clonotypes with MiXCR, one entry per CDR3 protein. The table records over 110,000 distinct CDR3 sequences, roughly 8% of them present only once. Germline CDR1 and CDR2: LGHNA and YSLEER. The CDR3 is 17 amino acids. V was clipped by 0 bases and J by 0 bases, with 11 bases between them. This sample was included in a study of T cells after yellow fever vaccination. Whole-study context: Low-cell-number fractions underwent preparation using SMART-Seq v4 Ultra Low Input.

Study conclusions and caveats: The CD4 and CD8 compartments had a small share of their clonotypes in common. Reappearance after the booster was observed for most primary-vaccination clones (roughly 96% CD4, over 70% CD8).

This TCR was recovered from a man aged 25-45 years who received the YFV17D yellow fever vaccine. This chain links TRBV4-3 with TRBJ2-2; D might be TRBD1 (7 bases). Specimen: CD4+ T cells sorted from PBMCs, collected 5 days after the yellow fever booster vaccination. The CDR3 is CASSQDGGTANTGELFF. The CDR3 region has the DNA TGCGCCAGCAGCCAAGATGGCGGGACAGCGAACACCGGGGAGCTGTTTTTT.